These 27 T cell receptor beta chains came from one sample sequenced in a study of human T cells and chemical hapten exposure. Time point here: pre-sensitization, week 0. Treatment here: therapeutic diphenylcyclopropenone sensitization with weekly scalp DPC. TCRdb re-derived calls from the RACE reads in MiXCR, one entry per CDR3 protein. The top ten clones hold over 2% of a sample with around 250,000 distinct CDR3 sequences, approximately 8.4% of them seen once. Here the sequenced sample was whole blood, taken in connection with sensitization to the hapten diphenylcyclopropenone (DPC). These receptors came from a woman aged 40 to 49 with alopecia areata. Some clones in this sample may be carry-over from other donors' samples.

This clonotype occurred a few times. This sequence joins TRBV2 and TRBJ1-5, with TRBD1 matching 8 bases. The CDR3 runs to 15 residues. The J segment lost 1 base and the V segment lost 6 bases, leaving 5 bases of the junction unmatched. CDR1 and CDR2 (germline): SNHLY, FYNNEI. The CDR3 reads CASREDRESNQPQHF. DNA of the CDR3: TGTGCCAGCAGAGAGGACAGGGAAAGCAATCAGCCCCAGCATTTT. The variable domain in full, with the rest retrieved from reference TRBV2 and TRBJ1-5, is EPEVTQTPSHQVTQMGQEVILRCVPISNHLYFYWYRQILGQKVEFLVSFYNNEISEKSEIFDDQFSVERPDGSNFTLKIRSTKLEDSAMYFCASREDRESNQPQHFGDGTRLSIL.

This clonotype showed up just a few times. The rearrangement uses TRBV28 and TRBJ2-7, with D unclear. The CDR3 spans 11 residues. In germline, CDR1 is MDHEN, CDR2 SYDVKM. V lost 1 base, J lost 6 bases, and 4 bases lay in between. CDR3 residues: CASSLSLEQYF. CDR3 bases: TGTGCCAGCAGTTTATCTCTCGAGCAGTACTTC.

This clonotype turned up a few times. The chain has TRBV6-2 or TRBV6-3 and TRBJ2-1; D remains ambiguous. The CDR3 spans 13 residues. V was cut by 0 bases and J by 2 bases, with 2 bases left in between. Germline V gene lookup returns CDR1 MNHEY and CDR2 SVGEGT. The CDR3 DNA is TGTGCCAGCAGTTACTCCACCTACAATGAGCAGTTCTTC. The encoded protein is CASSYSTYNEQFF.

This chain links TRBV13 with TRBJ2-3; 10 nucleotides match TRBD2. The CDR3 totals 15 residues. V shed 2 bases and J 6 bases; nucleotides not matched to a gene: 5. Germline lookup yields CDR1 PRHDT and CDR2 FYEKMQ (reference sequence). CDR3 sequence reads: CASSLRTSGIDTQYF. DNA of the CDR3: TGTGCCAGCAGCTTAAGGACTAGCGGTATTGATACGCAGTATTTT. Full variable domain (remainder filled in from reference TRBV13 and TRBJ2-3): AAGVIQSPRHLIKEKRETATLKCYPIPRHDTVYWYQQGPGQDPQFLISFYEKMQSDKGSIPDRFSAQQFSDYHSELNMSSLELGDSALYFCASSLRTSGIDTQYFGPGTRLTVL.

Only a few counts were recorded for this clonotype. The rearrangement uses TRBV28 and TRBJ1-5; D not certain. Between the trimmed V and J ends, which lost 6 bases and 0 bases, there was a span of 3 bases. Germline-derived CDR1 and CDR2 are MDHEN and SYDVKM. The CDR3 sequence is 12 residues long. DNA for the CDR3: TGTGCCAGCAGGTATAGCAATCAGCCCCAGCATTTT. Translation: CASRYSNQPQHF.

The V call is TRBV28, the J call TRBJ2-7, with TRBD2 matching over 9 bases. V dropped 6 bases and J dropped 3; count of bases not matched to a gene: 9. The CDR3 is 15 amino acids. Germline V gives CDR1 MDHEN, CDR2 SYDVKM. In DNA form, the CDR3 reads TGTGCCAGCAGGAGAGCTTGGACTAGCGACTACGAGCAGTACTTC. Protein sequence: CASRRAWTSDYEQYF.

This clonotype was counted only a few times. The chain joins TRBV7-2 to TRBJ2-1; TRBD2 aligns across 11 bases. Trimming removed 5 bases from V and 5 bases from J; junction bases left unmatched: 11. Germline CDR1 and CDR2: SGHTA and FQGNSA. The CDR3 consists of 17 residues. The DNA of the CDR3 is TGTGCCAGCAGCGAACCGCCCGGGACTAGCGGTAACAATGAGCAGTTCTTC. Translation: CASSEPPGTSGNNEQFF.

This chain links TRBV6-2 or TRBV6-3 with TRBJ1-6; the D gene is possibly TRBD1 (6 bases). Between the trimmed V and J ends, which lost 4 bases and 7 bases, there was a span of 14 bases. CDR3 length: 15 residues. Germline CDR1 and CDR2: MNHEY and SVGEGT. The CDR3 bases are TGTGCCAGCAGTTCAGGGGAGACAGAGAATTCACCCCTCCACTTT. Its translation is CASSSGETENSPLHF.

This clonotype occurred a few times. J is TRBJ1-1 and V is TRBV6-2 or TRBV6-3; 7 bases match TRBD1. CDR1 and CDR2 from the germline V gene are MNHEY and SVGEGT. Losses at the gene ends were 6 bases for V and 1 base for J; bases not matched to a gene: 5. The CDR3 has 14 residues. This chain's CDR3 is CASSKTGQNTEAFF. Written as DNA, the CDR3 is TGTGCCAGCAGCAAGACAGGGCAGAACACTGAAGCTTTCTTT.

V usage is TRBV12-3 or TRBV12-4 and J usage is TRBJ1-4; D may be TRBD1 (5 bases). V lost 2 bases, J lost 0 bases, and 19 bases lay in between. The CDR3 has 19 residues. The CDR3 here is CASSLSRGRGEPTNEKLFF. CDR3 in DNA: TGTGCCAGCAGTTTAAGTCGGGGTCGGGGGGAACCAACTAATGAAAAACTGTTTTTT.

In this sample, this clonotype turned up a few times. The chain employs TRBV4-2 and TRBJ1-5; D is unclear. Deletions cut 4 bases from V and 5 bases from J, with 9 bases between. CDR1 and CDR2 (germline): LGHNA, YNFKEQ. This CDR3 contains 13 residues. The CDR3 region is CASSPRGDQPQHF. In nucleotides, the CDR3 is TGTGCCAGCAGCCCTCGCGGAGATCAGCCCCAGCATTTT.

This clonotype was found many times. The chain uses TRBV6-1 and TRBJ2-1; D is undetermined. Germline V gives CDR1 MNHNS, CDR2 SASEGT. The CDR3 length is 14 residues. V dropped 2 bases and J dropped 6 bases, with 11 bases sitting between them. The CDR3 protein is CASSETGGVNEQFF. The CDR3, as DNA: TGTGCCAGCAGTGAAACGGGCGGTGTCAATGAGCAGTTCTTC.

The rearrangement uses TRBV10-3 and TRBJ1-1, with D possibly TRBD1 on 6 matching bases. Trimming pared 5 bases from V and 2 bases from J, leaving 12 bases between. Looked up from germline, CDR1 is ENHRY and CDR2 is SYGVKD. The CDR3 totals 14 residues. In DNA form, the CDR3 reads TGTGCCATCAGTATTACAGGGTTCAACACTGAAGCTTTCTTT. Translating gives CAISITGFNTEAFF.

This clonotype was picked up a small number of times. The V call is TRBV7-9, the J call TRBJ2-5, with D perhaps assigned TRBD1 or TRBD2 (6 bases each). This CDR3 contains 15 residues. V lost 2 bases, J lost 5 bases, and 15 bases lay in between. The germline gives CDR1 SEHNR, CDR2 FQNEAQ (reference sequence). This CDR3 reads CASSLFIGGEETQYF. For the CDR3, the DNA is TGTGCCAGCAGCTTATTTATCGGGGGCGAGGAGACCCAGTACTTC.

This clonotype was detected ten times or more. The CDR3 DNA reads as TGTGCCAGCGGTGACGACAGGGTGGCAGATACGCAGTATTTT. This encodes CASGDDRVADTQYF. This chain links TRBV28 with TRBJ2-3; TRBD1 aligns across 7 bases. V trimming: 8 bases; J trimming: 4 bases; junction bases outside the gene matches: 9. This CDR3 is built from 14 residues. Germline V gene lookup returns CDR1 MDHEN and CDR2 SYDVKM. The whole variable domain, filled in from reference TRBV28 and TRBJ2-3, reads DVKVTQSSRYLVKRTGEKVFLECVQDMDHENMFWYRQDPGLGLRLIYFSYDVKMKEKGDIPEGYSVSREKKERFSLILESASTNQTSMYLCASGDDRVADTQYFGPGTRLTVL.

This clonotype was picked up many times. The rearrangement uses TRBV5-5 and TRBJ2-7; 8 bases are a match to TRBD1. The CDR3 totals 17 residues. The V segment lost 4 bases and the J segment 4 bases; nucleotides outside the gene matches: 16. Germline assignment: CDR1 SGHKS and CDR2 YYEKEE (reference sequence). The CDR3 reads CASSRHAGTGNPYEQYF. The CDR3 coding sequence is TGTGCCAGCAGCCGACATGCCGGGACAGGAAATCCATACGAGCAGTACTTC. Full variable domain (rest looked up from reference TRBV5-5 and TRBJ2-7): DAGVTQSPTHLIKTRGQQVTLRCSPISGHKSVSWYQQVLGQGPQFIFQYYEKEERGRGNFPDRFSARQFPNYSSELNVNALLLGDSALYLCASSRHAGTGNPYEQYFGPGTRLTVT.

V and J are TRBV5-1 and TRBJ2-7, with 12 positions matching TRBD1. Germline values: CDR1 SGHRS, CDR2 YFSETQ. The trim removed 0 bases at V and 6 bases at J, leaving 7 bases unmatched. CDR3 length: 16 amino acids. The CDR3 nucleotides are TGCGCCAGCAGCTTGGGGGCCGGGACAGGGGGCGCCGAGCAGTACTTC. Its protein is CASSLGAGTGGAEQYF.

This chain uses TRBV10-3 with TRBJ2-3, with D maybe TRBD1 (5 bases). Between the trimmed V and J ends, which lost 4 bases and 0 bases, there was a span of 11 bases. The CDR3 has 15 residues. Germline V lookup: CDR1 ENHRY, CDR2 SYGVKD. The CDR3 DNA sequence: TGTGCCATCAGTGGAGCTCAGGGCAGCACAGATACGCAGTATTTT. It yields the protein CAISGAQGSTDTQYF.

This clonotype has just a few counts. In DNA form, the CDR3 reads TGCGCCAGCAGCCCAATTAGCAGAACCTCTTACAATGAGCAGTTCTTC. This codes for CASSPISRTSYNEQFF. This rearrangement joins TRBV4-1 to TRBJ2-1; D gene unclear. V was shortened by 4 bases and J by 4 bases, with 17 bases between the two germline ends. This CDR3 is 16 amino acids long. Per germline, CDR1 MGHRA and CDR2 YSYEKL.

The chain links TRBV3-1 to TRBJ2-7; D may match TRBD1 or TRBD2 (5 bases each). Trimming removed 5 bases from V and 0 bases from J, with 11 bases in between. Germline V gene data show CDR1 as LGHDT and CDR2 as YNNKEL (reference sequence). The CDR3 totals 14 residues. CDR3 coding DNA: TGTGCCAGCAGCTTTGCAGGGAGCTCCTACGAGCAGTACTTC. This codes for CASSFAGSSYEQYF.

This clonotype has more than one count but fewer than ten. V and J are TRBV7-9 and TRBJ2-1, with 16 bases identical to TRBD2. The V gene end was trimmed by 5 bases and the J gene end by 9 bases; junction bases not matched to a gene: 7. The CDR3 spans 16 residues. Per germline, CDR1 SEHNR and CDR2 FQNEAQ (reference sequence). For the CDR3, the DNA is TGTGCCAGCAGCGACGGGACTAGCGGGAGGGTCGTTGAGCAGTTCTTC. Its translation: CASSDGTSGRVVEQFF.

The gene calls are TRBV27 and TRBJ2-5, with D tentatively TRBD2 (6 bases). Looked up from germline, CDR1 is MNHEY and CDR2 is SMNVEV (reference sequence). CDR3 length: 16 amino acids. V lost 5 bases, J lost 5 bases, and 21 bases lay in between. The CDR3 DNA reads TGTGCCAGCAGTCAAAGCCCATATCTAGCGACGGAGACCCAGTACTTC. This sequence encodes CASSQSPYLATETQYF.

The chain combines TRBV5-1 with TRBJ2-4; no definite D call. Trimming left V 0 bases short and J 1 base short, with 8 bases between. This CDR3 is built from 15 residues. Germline assignment: CDR1 SGHRS and CDR2 YFSETQ. CDR3 sequence (DNA): TGCGCCAGCAGCTTGGGGGGAAATGCCAAAAACATTCAGTACTTC. It encodes CASSLGGNAKNIQYF. The full variable domain, in which reference TRBV5-1 and TRBJ2-4 provide the parts outside the CDR3, is KAGVTQTPRYLIKTRGQQVTLSCSPISGHRSVSWYQQTPGQGLQFLFEYFSETQRNKGNFPGRFSGRQFSNSRSEMNVSTLELGDSALYLCASSLGGNAKNIQYFGAGTRLSVL.

V gene TRBV12-3 or TRBV12-4 combines with J gene TRBJ1-5; 8 nucleotides align to TRBD1. V lost 6 bases to trimming and J lost 2 bases; unmatched junction nucleotides: 9. This CDR3 has 16 residues. The CDR3 DNA is TGTGCCAGCAGCCCCCCCCCAGGGGGCGGCAATCAGCCCCAGCATTTT. It yields the protein CASSPPPGGGNQPQHF.

This clonotype was observed a few times. The chain uses TRBV5-5 and TRBJ2-7; perhaps TRBD2 as D (6 bases). The germline V and J ends were trimmed by 4 bases and 2 bases, with 13 bases remaining between them. CDR3 length equals 14 residues. Germline V lookup: CDR1 SGHKS, CDR2 YYEKEE (reference sequence). CDR3 sequence reads: CASSLGLSTYEQYF. In DNA, the CDR3 is TGTGCCAGCAGCCTTGGACTAAGTACCTACGAGCAGTACTTC.

The CDR3 loop is CASSLGLGFYNEQFF. CDR3 coding DNA: TGTGCCAGCAGTCTCGGACTGGGGTTCTACAATGAGCAGTTCTTC. The rearrangement uses TRBV28 and TRBJ2-1; D may be TRBD2 (5 bases). The V gene's germline CDR1 is MDHEN and CDR2 SYDVKM. Trimming stripped 5 bases from V and 3 bases from J, with 14 bases between. This CDR3 region has 15 residues.

This clonotype was observed many times. The V call is TRBV20-1, the J call TRBJ2-1; D is perhaps TRBD2 (5 bases). The CDR3 length is 14 residues. V was trimmed by 5 bases and J by 8 bases, leaving 19 bases between them. CDR1 is DFQATT, CDR2 SNEGSKA, per germline (reference sequence). CDR3 in amino acids: CSAAQGALGDEQFF. For the CDR3, the DNA is TGCAGTGCTGCCCAAGGAGCACTAGGCGATGAGCAGTTCTTC.